Each of the 25 T cell receptor beta chains below was sequenced from the same sample in a study of shared clonotypes between healthy human individuals. The repertoire was sequenced with immunoSEQ multiplex PCR; TCRdb's copy has only in-frame clones and lacks some. Of over 1.4 million clones listed, around 97% were seen once; the top ten hold 1.2%. The sample comprised naive CD4+ T cells sorted from blood. Sample subset: CD45RA+ positively selected. All receptors derive from a man aged 30-40 years in good health.

V gene TRBV7-9 combines with J gene TRBJ2-2; TRBD2 matches at 9 bases. CDR1 SEHNR and CDR2 FQNEAQ come from the germline V gene (reference sequence). After removal of 6 bases from V and 6 bases from J, the junction contained 8 bases not matched to a gene. The CDR3 runs 15 residues. The CDR3 nucleotides are TGTGCCAGCAGTCTAGACAGCGGGAGGTCCGGGGAGCTGTTTTTT. Protein sequence: CASSLDSGRSGELFF.

The CDR3 coding sequence is TGTGCCAGCAGTTACTCCGGGACAGGGGGCGGCTACACCTTC. This gives the protein CASSYSGTGGGYTF. This chain links TRBV27 with TRBJ1-2; 12 nucleotides align to TRBD1. CDR1 and CDR2 (germline): MNHEY, SMNVEV (reference sequence). The CDR3 covers 14 residues. V lost 4 bases and J lost 8; bases outside the gene matches: 5.

This chain connects TRBV5-4 to TRBJ2-2; no clear D. Germline V gene sequence: CDR1 SGHNT, CDR2 YYREEE (reference sequence). The CDR3 totals 14 residues. V was clipped by 4 bases and J by 1 base, with 8 bases between them. The CDR3 coding sequence is TGTGCCAGCAGCCCAACGGGGAACACCGGGGAGCTGTTTTTT. Amino acid sequence: CASSPTGNTGELFF.

The chain is built from TRBV20-1 and TRBJ2-7, with TRBD1 matching over 9 bases. Germline values: CDR1 DFQATT, CDR2 SNEGSKA (reference sequence). CDR3 size: 11 residues. The CDR3 here is CSGTGRYEQYF. The DNA of the CDR3 is TGCAGCGGGACAGGGAGGTACGAGCAGTACTTC.

This chain links TRBV11-3 with TRBJ1-1; no firm D call. The CDR3 sequence is 14 residues long. V dropped 2 bases and J dropped 0 bases, with 7 bases sitting between them. CDR1 and CDR2 (germline): SGHNT, YENEEA. CDR3 loop: CASSLSGLNTEAFF. The DNA of the CDR3 is TGTGCCAGCAGCTTAAGCGGACTGAACACTGAAGCTTTCTTT.

The chain couples TRBV4-1 to TRBJ2-5; no clear D. Between the trimmed V and J ends, which lost 3 bases and 1 base, there was a span of 9 bases. CDR1 MGHRA and CDR2 YSYEKL come from the germline V gene. CDR3 length: 14 amino acids. CDR3 nucleotide sequence: TGCGCCAGCAGCCAGGGTAGAGGCCAAGAGACCCAGTACTTC. Residues: CASSQGRGQETQYF.

This chain uses TRBV28 with TRBJ2-5, with a tentative D call TRBD1 (5 bases). V was pared by 2 bases and J by 6 bases, with 22 bases between. From germline, CDR1 is MDHEN and CDR2 SYDVKM. The CDR3 runs 17 residues. The DNA of the CDR3 is TGTGCCAGCAGTTTAAATTCTGTCGCGGTCTCAGGGAAGACCCAGTACTTC. This encodes CASSLNSVAVSGKTQYF.

The chain joins TRBV25-1 to TRBJ2-5, with TRBD2 matching 10 bases. Looked up from germline, CDR1 is MGHDK and CDR2 is SYGVNS. V dropped 4 bases and J dropped 5; count of bases not matched to a gene: 4. The CDR3 length is 14 residues. CDR3 sequence (DNA): TGTGCCAGCAGTGGAGGGACTAGCGCTGAGACCCAGTACTTC. Encoded protein: CASSGGTSAETQYF.

The genes are TRBV11-2 and TRBJ2-2, with D perhaps assigned TRBD1 or TRBD2 (6 bases each). The ends were cut back, 1 base at V and 2 bases at J, with 17 bases in the middle. In germline, CDR1 is SGHAT, CDR2 FQNNGV. The CDR3 loop spans 18 amino acids. The CDR3: CASSLVSIGGFNTGELFF. CDR3 bases: TGTGCCAGCAGCTTAGTGTCCATCGGGGGCTTCAACACCGGGGAGCTGTTTTTT.

The chain combines TRBV10-3 with TRBJ2-7; 11 positions agree with TRBD2. V lost 5 bases, J lost 2 bases, and 14 bases stayed unmatched. Germline values: CDR1 ENHRY, CDR2 SYGVKD. The CDR3 is 18 residues long. The CDR3 region is CAISPGTSGTPTTYEQYF. CDR3 nucleotides: TGTGCCATCAGTCCGGGGACTAGCGGAACTCCGACTACCTACGAGCAGTACTTC.

This clone was counted a single time. The chain couples TRBV19 to TRBJ1-6; 8 bases line up with TRBD1. Unmatched junction bases numbered 4, after V lost 5 bases and J lost 7 bases. CDR3 length equals 14 residues. Germline lookup yields CDR1 LNHDA and CDR2 SQIVND (reference sequence). The CDR3 spells CASSRQGRNSPLHF. In DNA, the CDR3 is TGTGCCAGTAGTCGACAGGGGAGGAATTCACCCCTCCACTTT.

The chain joins TRBV7-3 to TRBJ2-3, with D unclear. Germline CDR1 SGHTA, CDR2 FQGTGA. Trimming pared 5 bases from V and 10 bases from J, leaving 16 bases between. This CDR3 has 13 amino acids. The CDR3 coding sequence is TGTGCCAGCAGCAAACTAAGGGCTGATGCGCAGTATTTT. Protein product: CASSKLRADAQYF. The variable domain in full, completed from reference TRBV7-3 and TRBJ2-3, reads GAGVSQTPSNKVTEKGKYVELRCDPISGHTALYWYRQSLGQGPEFLIYFQGTGAADDSGLPNDRFFAVRPEGSVSTLKIQRTERGDSAVYLCASSKLRADAQYFGPGTRLTVL.

The chain links TRBV2 to TRBJ1-3; 8 bases fit TRBD1. CDR1 and CDR2 from the germline V gene are SNHLY and FYNNEI. This CDR3 spans 15 amino acids. V gave up 4 bases and J gave up 0 bases; unmatched junction bases: 2. DNA for the CDR3: TGTGCCAGCAGTGGGGACAGGACCTCTGGAAACACCATATATTTT. Amino acids: CASSGDRTSGNTIYF.

The chain combines TRBV6-6 with TRBJ2-7; 8 positions agree with TRBD1. CDR3 length equals 14 residues. Unmatched junction bases numbered 9, after V lost 6 bases and J lost 5 bases. The V gene's germline CDR1 is MNHNY and CDR2 SVGAGI (reference sequence). The chain's CDR3 is CASRRQGTPHEQYF. In DNA form, the CDR3 reads TGTGCCAGCAGGAGACAGGGGACCCCCCACGAGCAGTACTTC.

The chain links TRBV6-9 to TRBJ2-1; 7 nucleotides line up with TRBD1. Per the germline V gene, CDR1 is MNHGY and CDR2 is SVAAGI. This CDR3 is 15 amino acids long. With V trimmed by 2 bases and J by 10 bases, 11 bases remained unmatched. The CDR3 protein is CASSYRFLQGDEQFF. The CDR3, as DNA: TGTGCCAGCAGTTATCGCTTTCTGCAGGGGGACGAGCAGTTCTTC.

The chain is built from TRBV11-2 and TRBJ2-3; unclear D gene. V lost 3 bases and J lost 2, with 9 bases in between. This CDR3 has 14 residues. Germline CDR1 and CDR2: SGHAT and FQNNGV. CDR3 DNA sequence: TGTGCCAGCAGCTTCCGCCTTAACACAGATACGCAGTATTTT. Encoded protein: CASSFRLNTDTQYF.

The chain carries TRBV18 and TRBJ2-7, with D maybe TRBD1 (7 bases). With 0 bases removed from V and 2 bases from J, the gap between germline ends came to 11 bases. The CDR3 runs to 15 residues. Germline V gene sequence: CDR1 KGHSH, CDR2 LQKENI. The CDR3 protein is CASSPPARGAYEQYF. The CDR3 DNA reads TGTGCCAGCTCACCACCAGCCAGGGGGGCCTACGAGCAGTACTTC.

The CDR3 bases are TGTGCCAGCAGCTTAAGAAGGGGAATGCAGAGCACAGATACGCAGTATTTT. Its protein is CASSLRRGMQSTDTQYF. V is TRBV7-6 and J is TRBJ2-3; D possibly corresponds to TRBD1 (5 bases). The V gene's germline CDR1 is SGHVS and CDR2 FNYEAQ. The CDR3 runs to 17 residues. V was clipped by 2 bases and J by 0 bases, with 15 bases between them.

V gene TRBV27 combines with J gene TRBJ1-1; 9 positions agree with TRBD1. Germline CDR1 reads MNHEY; CDR2 reads SMNVEV (reference sequence). The J segment lost 2 bases and the V segment lost 6 bases, leaving 4 bases of the junction unmatched. This CDR3 has 14 residues. CDR3: CASRRTGANTEAFF. The CDR3 DNA reads as TGTGCCAGCAGGCGGACAGGGGCAAACACTGAAGCTTTCTTT.

The V gene is TRBV19, the J gene TRBJ2-1, with D possibly TRBD2 on 5 matching bases. Germline V lookup: CDR1 LNHDA, CDR2 SQIVND (reference sequence). Trimming removed 3 bases from V and 4 bases from J, with 10 bases in between. CDR3 length equals 14 residues. This chain's CDR3 is CASSIPPGYNEQFF. The CDR3 coding sequence is TGTGCCAGTAGTATTCCTCCGGGGTACAATGAGCAGTTCTTC.

The CDR3 DNA reads TGCGCCAGCAGTGATAGCGGGAGGATCTCTGGGGCCAACGTCCTGACTTTC. Translating gives CASSDSGRISGANVLTF. The V gene is TRBV5-1, the J gene TRBJ2-6, with 10 bases lining up with TRBD2. V lost 5 bases, J lost 0 bases, and 5 bases stayed unmatched. This CDR3 has 17 amino acids. Germline V gene lookup returns CDR1 SGHRS and CDR2 YFSETQ.

The CDR3 region has the DNA TGCGCCAGCAGGGAAATAGCTGTTGGCGAGCAGTACTTC. The encoded protein is CASREIAVGEQYF. The chain is built from TRBV5-1 and TRBJ2-7, with D unresolved. CDR3 length equals 13 residues. V lost 5 bases and J 6 bases, leaving 15 bases between the germline ends. In germline, CDR1 is SGHRS, CDR2 YFSETQ.

The rearrangement links TRBV2 to TRBJ2-5; 7 positions match TRBD2. Unmatched junction bases numbered 2, after V lost 6 bases and J lost 1 base. Germline loops: CDR1 SNHLY, CDR2 FYNNEI. This CDR3 contains 13 residues. For the CDR3, the DNA is TGTGCCAGCAGAGCTAGCGGCCAAGAGACCCAGTACTTC. Its protein product is CASRASGQETQYF. The full variable domain, completed using reference TRBV2 and TRBJ2-5, is EPEVTQTPSHQVTQMGQEVILRCVPISNHLYFYWYRQILGQKVEFLVSFYNNEISEKSEIFDDQFSVERPDGSNFTLKIRSTKLEDSAMYFCASRASGQETQYFGPGTRLLVL.

The chain carries TRBV5-4 and TRBJ2-7; D not resolved. Germline V gene sequence: CDR1 SGHNT, CDR2 YYREEE (reference sequence). Trimming left V 0 bases short and J 5 bases short, with 12 bases between. This CDR3 comprises 14 residues. CDR3 sequence (DNA): TGTGCCAGCAGCTTGGATCAGTATTCGCACGAGCAGTACTTC. Translated: CASSLDQYSHEQYF.

This chain joins TRBV30 and TRBJ2-1, with 8 bases lining up with TRBD1. CDR3 length: 14 residues. Unmatched junction bases numbered 13, after V lost 0 bases and J lost 15 bases. Per the germline V gene, CDR1 is GTSNPN and CDR2 is SVGIG (reference sequence). The CDR3 protein is CAWSVRDRGLLGFF. The CDR3 DNA reads as TGTGCCTGGAGTGTACGTGACAGGGGATTATTGGGGTTCTTC.